The clone carrying this T cell receptor beta chain was seen many times. Measured with immunoSEQ multiplex PCR; TCRdb has only the in-frame clones, and not every one. This table holds 450,000 to 500,000 clones, 70% to 80% found once. The sample originates from a study of shared clonotypes between healthy human individuals. The ends were cut back, 2 bases at V and 2 bases at J, with 6 bases in the middle. The CDR3 is made up of 13 amino acids. CDR1 SGHRS and CDR2 YFSETQ come from the germline V gene. The sequence was collected from a middle-aged woman in good health. Some clones in this sample may be carry-over from other donors' samples. The chain recombines TRBV5-1 with TRBJ2-3, with D tentatively TRBD2 (6 bases). The material sequenced was PBMCs. The DNA of the CDR3 is TGCGCCAGCAGCTTACTAGCCACAGATACGCAGTATTTT. This gives the protein CASSLLATDTQYF. The full variable domain, in which reference TRBV5-1 and TRBJ2-3 provide the parts outside the CDR3, is KAGVTQTPRYLIKTRGQQVTLSCSPISGHRSVSWYQQTPGQGLQFLFEYFSETQRNKGNFPGRFSGRQFSNSRSEMNVSTLELGDSALYLCASSLLATDTQYFGPGTRLTVL.